These 29 T cell receptor beta chains were sequenced from one sample in a study of graft-versus-host responses after intestinal transplantation. The repertoire was sequenced with immunoSEQ multiplex PCR; TCRdb's copy has only in-frame clones and lacks some. The data hold 43,000 or so clones, with about 95% observed a single time. The source was PBMCs, collected approximately 360 days after intestinal transplant. The receptor source for this set is a human patient who received an intestinal transplant, so some T cells may come from the graft donor.

The chain joins TRBV14 to TRBJ1-1, with D perhaps TRBD1 (5 bases). Deletions cut 1 base from V and 0 bases from J, with 15 bases between. Germline V CDR1 and CDR2: SGHDN, FVKESK. CDR3 length equals 17 residues. The CDR3 loop reads CASSQARTSLMNTEAFF. The CDR3 nucleotides are TGTGCCAGCAGCCAAGCCCGGACAAGCCTCATGAACACTGAAGCTTTCTTT.

The CDR3 is CASSFDLYNEQFF. CDR3 in DNA: TGTGCCAGCAGCTTCGACCTTTACAATGAGCAGTTCTTC. This sequence joins TRBV7-3 and TRBJ2-1; D not certain. Germline V gene lookup returns CDR1 SGHTA and CDR2 FQGTGA. Trimming took off 3 bases at V and 4 bases at J, with 7 bases between the two ends. This CDR3 region has 13 residues.

This chain uses TRBV5-4 with TRBJ2-5; TRBD2 aligns across 8 bases. The CDR3 runs to 16 residues. The J segment lost 3 bases and the V segment lost 4 bases, leaving 11 bases of the junction unmatched. Germline V gives CDR1 SGHNT, CDR2 YYREEE (reference sequence). CDR3 residues: CASSPRLAGPEETQYF. The CDR3 nucleotides read TGTGCCAGCAGCCCACGCCTAGCGGGCCCCGAAGAGACCCAGTACTTC.

V gene TRBV4-2 combines with J gene TRBJ2-1, with TRBD2 identical over 11 bases. The CDR3 is 14 residues long. Trimming removed 4 bases from V and 7 bases from J; junction bases left unmatched: 3. In germline, CDR1 is LGHNA, CDR2 YNFKEQ. CDR3 sequence reads: CASSRASGGNEQFF. The CDR3 DNA reads TGTGCCAGCAGCCGGGCTAGCGGGGGGAATGAGCAGTTCTTC.

The chain couples TRBV9 to TRBJ2-3, with 7 bases fitting TRBD1. The V segment lost 0 bases and the J segment 6 bases; nucleotides outside the gene matches: 4. CDR3 size: 14 residues. CDR1 is SGDLS and CDR2 is YYNGEE in the germline V gene. This chain's CDR3 is CASSVGRGQDTQYF. Written as DNA, the CDR3 is TGTGCCAGCAGCGTAGGAAGGGGGCAGGATACGCAGTATTTT.

The chain uses TRBV13 and TRBJ1-3; no definite D call. Looked up from germline, CDR1 is PRHDT and CDR2 is FYEKMQ (reference sequence). The CDR3 has 15 residues. Trimming cost V 4 bases and J 4 bases, with 14 bases left between them. The CDR3 sequence: CASSSAMQRGNTIYF. The DNA of the CDR3 is TGTGCCAGCAGCTCGGCTATGCAACGGGGAAACACCATATATTTT.

The V call is TRBV7-9, the J call TRBJ2-5; D may be TRBD2 (6 bases). TRBJ2-7 explains the end of the DNA better; the J call may be wrong. The length of the CDR3 is 16 residues. The germline CDR1 and CDR2 sequences are SEHNR and FQNEAQ (reference sequence). CDR3 coding DNA: TGTGCCAGCAGCTTAGGTCGGGGCGGGATCATGTACGAGCAGTACTTC. It yields the protein CASSLGRGGIMYEQYF.

The rearrangement joins TRBV11-2 to TRBJ1-2; D is possibly TRBD1 (5 bases). CDR1 is SGHAT and CDR2 is FQNNGV in the germline V gene. CDR3 length equals 13 residues. With 2 bases removed from V and 3 bases from J, the gap between germline ends came to 7 bases. Here the CDR3 reads CASSLRGYYGYTF. As DNA, the CDR3 is TGTGCCAGCAGCTTACGGGGCTACTATGGCTACACCTTC.

J is TRBJ1-1 and V is TRBV11-2, with D unresolved. The CDR3 length is 14 residues. V shed 5 bases and J shed 0 bases, with 10 bases lying between them. From germline, CDR1 is SGHAT and CDR2 FQNNGV. The CDR3, as DNA: TGTGCCAGCAGCCAAGAATGGGTGAACACTGAAGCTTTCTTT. This sequence encodes CASSQEWVNTEAFF.

The J gene is TRBJ2-1, the V gene TRBV7-6; D is unclear. Deletions cut 5 bases from V and 6 bases from J, with 8 bases between. This CDR3 region has 12 residues. CDR1 SGHVS and CDR2 FNYEAQ come from the germline V gene. CDR3 sequence reads: CASSPDRNEQFF. The DNA for the CDR3 is TGTGCCAGCAGCCCGGACCGCAATGAGCAGTTCTTC.

The genes are TRBV30 and TRBJ2-7; D is unresolved. Trimming took off 0 bases at V and 4 bases at J, with 4 bases between the two ends. Germline V gene sequence: CDR1 GTSNPN, CDR2 SVGIG (reference sequence). This CDR3 comprises 11 residues. CDR3 region: CAWSVRYEQYF. In nucleotides, the CDR3 is TGTGCCTGGAGTGTCCGGTACGAGCAGTACTTC.

This sequence joins TRBV5-1 and TRBJ2-7; 9 nucleotides line up with TRBD1. The trim removed 4 bases at V and 6 bases at J, leaving 17 bases unmatched. The length of the CDR3 is 17 residues. Germline V CDR1 and CDR2: SGHRS, YFSETQ. The CDR3 DNA reads TGCGCCAGCAGCCCCTCGGGACAGGGAACCCTCCCCTTCGAGCAGTACTTC. This sequence encodes CASSPSGQGTLPFEQYF.

The chain combines TRBV4-1 with TRBJ2-1, with D unresolved. The CDR3 sequence is 11 residues long. Trimming removed 6 bases from V and 2 bases from J, with 2 bases in between. Germline values: CDR1 MGHRA, CDR2 YSYEKL. The CDR3 coding sequence is TGCGCCAGCAGAACCTACAATGAGCAGTTCTTC. This gives the protein CASRTYNEQFF.

The gene calls are TRBV5-1 and TRBJ1-2; 7 positions match TRBD1. The J segment lost 4 bases and the V segment lost 3 bases, leaving 6 bases of the junction unmatched. Germline V CDR1 and CDR2: SGHRS, YFSETQ. CDR3 length equals 14 residues. CDR3 DNA sequence: TGCGCCAGCAGCTGGGACAGACCGTCCTATGGCTACACCTTC. This gives the protein CASSWDRPSYGYTF.

The chain recombines TRBV18 with TRBJ2-1; D is unclear. The CDR3 is 20 residues long. V lost 2 bases, J lost 0 bases, and 23 bases lay in between. Germline V gene data show CDR1 as KGHSH and CDR2 as LQKENI. This CDR3 reads CASSPDDRRTNPYSYNEQFF. As DNA, the CDR3 is TGTGCCAGCTCACCAGATGATCGGCGGACCAACCCGTACTCCTACAATGAGCAGTTCTTC.

The chain links TRBV29-1 to TRBJ1-4, with a possible D match to TRBD1 (5 bases). This CDR3 comprises 12 residues. Trimming removed 3 bases from V and 7 bases from J, with 9 bases in between. Per the germline V gene, CDR1 is SQVTM and CDR2 is ANQGSEA. CDR3 in DNA: TGCAGCGTTGATCAGGGCGGTGAAAAACTGTTTTTT. This encodes CSVDQGGEKLFF.

V and J are TRBV4-1 and TRBJ2-1; 11 bases are shared with TRBD2. The CDR3 runs 15 residues. V trimming: 4 bases; J trimming: 8 bases; junction bases outside the gene matches: 7. Looked up from germline, CDR1 is MGHRA and CDR2 is YSYEKL. For the CDR3, the DNA is TGCGCCAGCAGCCCGCAACCACTAGCGGGAGATGAGCAGTTCTTC. Translated: CASSPQPLAGDEQFF.

The CDR3 DNA reads as TGTGCCAGCAGAACTCTGGGACAGGACAATGAGCAGTTCTTC. Its translation is CASRTLGQDNEQFF. This chain links TRBV28 with TRBJ2-1; 8 nucleotides agree with TRBD1. Per the germline V gene, CDR1 is MDHEN and CDR2 is SYDVKM. The CDR3 length is 14 residues. The V segment lost 6 bases and the J segment 5 bases; nucleotides outside the gene matches: 6.

The chain combines TRBV27 with TRBJ2-3; no firm D call. Germline V gene lookup returns CDR1 MNHEY and CDR2 SMNVEV (reference sequence). V lost 6 bases and J lost 2, with 6 bases in between. This CDR3 spans 12 amino acids. The CDR3 region has the DNA TGTGCCAGCAGGACTTACACAGATACGCAGTATTTT. Residues: CASRTYTDTQYF.

The chain is built from TRBV11-2 and TRBJ2-3; 7 bases align to TRBD2. This CDR3 has 15 residues. The V gene's germline CDR1 is SGHAT and CDR2 FQNNGV. Trimming removed 0 bases from V and 4 bases from J; junction bases left unmatched: 4. The CDR3 bases are TGTGCCAGCAGCTTAGAGCGGGAGATTTCAGATACGCAGTATTTT. Its translation: CASSLEREISDTQYF.

Comments on this clone: This sample also contains other DNA sequences that code for the same CDR3. V and J are TRBV30 and TRBJ2-2; D perhaps matches TRBD2 (6 bases). The CDR3 sequence is 14 residues long. CDR1 is GTSNPN, CDR2 SVGIG, per germline (reference sequence). This chain's CDR3 is CACLPGRYTGELFF. The CDR3, as DNA: TGTGCTTGCCTCCCAGGGAGGTACACCGGGGAGCTGTTTTTT.

The chain joins TRBV30 to TRBJ2-5; D is perhaps TRBD2 (6 bases). The length of the CDR3 is 12 residues. Germline loops: CDR1 GTSNPN, CDR2 SVGIG (reference sequence). The V end was cut by 6 bases, the J end by 7 bases, with 15 bases between. CDR3 amino acids: CACAWEEGTQYF. The CDR3 DNA reads TGTGCCTGCGCCTGGGAGGAGGGGACCCAGTACTTC.

The J gene is TRBJ2-5, the V gene TRBV14; D gene uncertain. The CDR3 is 13 residues long. The V and J ends lost 0 bases and 5 bases respectively, with 7 bases between them. Germline V gene sequence: CDR1 SGHDN, CDR2 FVKESK. The CDR3 sequence: CASSQDPVETQYF. CDR3 DNA: TGTGCCAGCAGCCAAGATCCTGTGGAGACCCAGTACTTC.

J is TRBJ1-2 and V is TRBV7-9, with a tentative D call TRBD1 (6 bases). The CDR3 extends over 14 amino acids. Trimming pared 3 bases from V and 1 base from J, leaving 9 bases between. CDR1 is SEHNR, CDR2 FQNEAQ, per germline (reference sequence). The CDR3: CASSFRGLNYGYTF. For the CDR3, the DNA is TGTGCCAGCAGCTTCAGGGGCCTTAACTATGGCTACACCTTC.

This rearrangement joins TRBV27 to TRBJ2-7; the D call may be TRBD1 or TRBD2 (5 bases each). There are 16 residues in the CDR3. The ends were cut back, 3 bases at V and 2 bases at J, with 17 bases in the middle. Looked up from germline, CDR1 is MNHEY and CDR2 is SMNVEV (reference sequence). CDR3 sequence reads: CASSFFPGTATYEQYF. The CDR3 DNA reads as TGTGCCAGCAGTTTTTTCCCCGGGACGGCCACCTACGAGCAGTACTTC.

This chain connects TRBV5-6 to TRBJ1-6; no clear D gene. Germline V gene sequence: CDR1 SGHDT, CDR2 YYEEEE. The CDR3 has 12 residues. The V and J ends lost 0 bases and 7 bases respectively, with 2 bases between them. The CDR3 region has the DNA TGTGCCAGCAGCTTGGTGAATTCACCCCTCCACTTT. Its translation is CASSLVNSPLHF.

The V gene is TRBV20-1, the J gene TRBJ2-3; a possible D gene is TRBD1 (6 bases). CDR1 and CDR2 (germline): DFQATT, SNEGSKA (reference sequence). V lost 6 bases, J lost 14 bases, and 9 bases lay in between. The CDR3 is made up of 8 amino acids. The CDR3 DNA sequence: TGCAGTGCCGAGGACAGGTATTTT. The encoded protein is CSAEDRYF.

This chain connects TRBV5-5 to TRBJ1-2; the D is unclear. The CDR3 is 13 amino acids. Trimming removed 1 base at V and 4 bases at J, with 8 bases between. The germline CDR1 and CDR2 sequences are SGHKS and YYEKEE (reference sequence). The CDR3 region has the DNA TGTGCCAGCAGCTTGTGGGCTCCCTATGGCTACACCTTC. Its protein product is CASSLWAPYGYTF.

The genes are TRBV6-5 and TRBJ1-1; the D is unclear. Trimming left V 0 bases short and J 4 bases short, with 12 bases between. Germline V gene sequence: CDR1 MNHEY, CDR2 SVGAGI. The CDR3 consists of 15 residues. The CDR3 region is CASSYSGREGTEAFF. CDR3 nucleotide sequence: TGTGCCAGCAGTTACTCGGGTAGGGAAGGCACTGAAGCTTTCTTT.